The sequence of this T cell receptor (beta chain) was determined in a study of T-cell reconstitution after alpha-beta-depleted transplantation in children. The J segment lost 3 bases and the V segment lost 7 bases, leaving 10 bases of the junction unmatched. The germline CDR1 and CDR2 sequences are LNHDA and SQIVND (reference sequence). The CDR3 loop spans 16 amino acids. Library preparation (for TCRbeta) was performed with unique molecular identifiers. TCRdb analysed the PCR reads with MiXCR anew, one entry per CDR3 protein. The table lists 450,000 to 600,000 distinct CDR3 sequences, approximately 30% of them singletons.

The J gene is TRBJ2-5, the V gene TRBV19; 11 positions match TRBD1. This receptor was taken from a human donor who donated a stem cell graft to a child with aplastic anemia. The source material was PBMCs from the stem cell graft donor, sampled from the stem cell graft. CDR3 sequence (DNA): TGTGCCAGTAATCCGGGCCCGGGACAGGGGGAAGAGACCCAGTACTTC. Protein: CASNPGPGQGEETQYF.